This paragraph covers one TCR beta chain sequence. These data are taken from a study of T cell changes during pregnancy in multiple sclerosis. Profiling relied on immunoSEQ multiplex PCR, and the TCRdb table lists in-frame clones only, not all of them. The top ten clones hold approximately 6.1% of a sample with 30,000 to 45,000 clones, roughly 91% of them seen once. Germline CDR1 is LGHNA and CDR2 is YSLEER. The CDR3 length is 15 residues. The V and J ends lost 1 base and 5 bases respectively, with 11 bases between them. Sequencing was performed on CD8+ T cells from peripheral blood mononuclear cells, taken in the second trimester of pregnancy. This clonotype was sampled from a female donor with multiple sclerosis, enrolled in a pregnancy study. J is TRBJ1-4 and V is TRBV4-3; no clear D gene. DNA for the CDR3: TGCGCCAGCAGCCAAGGAGGTCGGTTCAATGAAAAACTGTTTTTT. Translated: CASSQGGRFNEKLFF.